One TCR beta chain is described in this entry. This clone's antigen is unknown. Its ends do not fully match the called genes, so a read error is possible. The TCR beta CDR3 regions were amplified from the RNA transcripts. For the first round of RT-PCR on the TCR CDR3, the HTBI primer set was used together with the Qiagen OneStep RT-PCR kit. The libraries were constructed in a second round of multiplex PCR and then size-selected and purified. The libraries were sequenced on an Illumina HiSeq2000 using paired-end 100 bp reads. The source study handled its data this way. SOAPnuke was used to process the raw data, removing reads that contained adapters or uncalled bases, had a mean Phred below 15, or lacked an exact match to the constant primer or identifier. High-quality paired reads were merged with COPE v1.2.5, and unique nucleotide sequences were defined as clonotypes. MiTCR v1.1 was used to align the clonotypes against IMGT TRBV, TRBD and TRBJ reference segments. The analysis was restricted to V-J combinations with a frequency above 0.0001, which together covered about 99% of the repertoires. A TCS score was defined as the ratio between F50 (clonal expansion) and ExV (chaos), using BLOSUM62-based TCRdist between CDR3 peptides within each V-J. Welch's t-statistics and random forest reduced some 510 V-J features to under 15, which were used in a naive Bayes classifier (R e1071). Thyroid-blood repertoire similarity was quantified with the Morisita-Horn index. TCRdb reanalyzed the raw reads on its own, using fastp at Q25 for trimming and MiXCR for clone calling, and kept in-frame beta chains. When rows share a CDR3 protein, they turn into one entry using the most common DNA and genes. The V and J calls here are based on TCRdb, not the publication. This sample holds roughly 700,000 distinct CDR3 sequences; roughly a third were observed only once. The top ten constitute around 30% of the sample.

The sample originates from a study of T cells in Graves' hyperthyroidism and ophthalmopathy (dated by TCRdb to about 2019). In terms of the full investigation: Peripheral blood was collected at initial diagnosis, before any treatment. The 95 to 100 discovery patients were randomly divided into training and test sets at a 7:3 ratio. In more than five Graves' hyperthyroidism patients, the study also compared T-cell repertoires from thyroid tissue with T-cell repertoires from blood. Whether ophthalmopathy could be predicted prospectively was tested in an independent validation cohort made up of some 20 hyperthyroidism patients plus 17 patients who later progressed to ophthalmopathy. TCR Vbeta CDR3 sequencing of some 140 peripheral blood samples (over 40 ophthalmopathy, about 75 hyperthyroidism and roughly 17 progressor patients) is reported in the paper. To identify distinguishing TCR V-J signatures, a discovery cohort of 90 to 100 patients was used, comprising fewer than 45 with Graves' ophthalmopathy and around 60 with stable Graves' hyperthyroidism. After sampling, hyperthyroidism patients received methimazole starting at 30 mg daily, and ophthalmopathy patients received high-dose intravenous methylprednisolone. The investigation overall reported the following: No statistical method was used to set the sample size in advance, and investigators knew the group allocation. Most expanded thyroid clonotypes (frequency above 0.001) were also found in blood, which suggests that blood repertoires may mirror thyroid immune responses. A 13 V-J signature model separated ophthalmopathy from stable hyperthyroidism, with around 91% sensitivity and just under 84% specificity in cross-validation and 80%/75% in testing. During validation, the model predicted progression to ophthalmopathy a median of about 6.5 months ahead of onset, with 60% to 71% sensitivity and more than 72% specificity.

The CDR3 starts with the cysteine, ends with the phenylalanine, and has 10 residues. Only CDR3 DNA is held: 30 bases, read in frame from base 1. The germline V gene gives CDR1 as SNHLY and CDR2 as FYNNEI. Stable Graves' hyperthyroidism was defined as no progression to ophthalmopathy during 18 months of follow-up. Hyperthyroidism patients were newly diagnosed, with disease duration under 2 months, and aged 18 to 65 years. Exclusion was applied to patients with uncontrolled infections, other autoimmune diseases, pregnancy or lactation. Diagnoses relied on clinical symptoms, serum thyroxine and TRAb, thyroid ultrasound and orbital computed tomography. PBMCs were isolated from about 9 ml of fresh peripheral blood by Ficoll-Paque density gradient centrifugation. Total RNA was extracted with Trizol reagent, and quality was checked on an Agilent 2100 Bioanalyzer.

This TCR was recovered from a woman in her 40s with Graves' hyperthyroidism. Sequenced: blood. The receptor chain draws on TRBV2 and TRBJ2-2, with TRBD1 identical over 8 junction bases. The sequenced DNA is TGTGCCAGTCAGACAGGGGAGCTGTTTTTC. Its amino acids are CASQTGELFF.